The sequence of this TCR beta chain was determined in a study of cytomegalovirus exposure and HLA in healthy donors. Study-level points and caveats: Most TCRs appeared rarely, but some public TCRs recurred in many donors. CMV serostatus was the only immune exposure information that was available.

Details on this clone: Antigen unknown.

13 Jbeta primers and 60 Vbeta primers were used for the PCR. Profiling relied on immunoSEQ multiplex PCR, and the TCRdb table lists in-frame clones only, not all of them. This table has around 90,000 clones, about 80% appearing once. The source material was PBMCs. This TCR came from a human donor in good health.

CDR3 DNA sequence: TGCGCCAGCAGCCAAACGACGGGACTAGCTACCTACGAGCAGTACTTC. This sequence encodes CASSQTTGLATYEQYF. The chain carries TRBV4-3 and TRBJ2-7; 9 bases are a match to TRBD2. Germline CDR1 LGHNA, CDR2 YSLEER. With V trimmed by 2 bases and J by 2 bases, 7 bases remained unmatched. The CDR3 spans 16 residues.